A single sample is the source of the 2 T cell receptor beta chains below, sequenced in a study of shared clonotypes between healthy human individuals. Data came from immunoSEQ multiplex PCR; TCRdb stores just in-frame clones and leaves some out. The table records a few million clones, over 85% of them present only once. The naive CD8 population came from CD45RO-negative cells selected for CCR7, without terminally differentiated effector memory CD45RA+ cells. Sequences were obtained from naive CD8+ T cells from PBMCs. Source of these receptors: a man between 18 and 35 years old in good health. Some clones in this sample may be carry-over from other donors' samples.

This chain links TRBV7-8 with TRBJ2-3; TRBD2 matches at 8 bases. The germline CDR1 and CDR2 sequences are SGHVS and FQNEAQ. CDR3 size: 15 residues. V shed 2 bases, J shed 3 bases, and the junction held 4 bases outside the gene matches. CDR3 DNA sequence: TGTGCCAGCAGCTTACGGGGGGGCTTTACAGATACGCAGTATTTT. Translated, it gives CASSLRGGFTDTQYF. The complete variable domain, with remaining parts taken from reference TRBV7-8 and TRBJ2-3, reads GAGVSQSPRYKVAKRGQDVALRCDPISGHVSLFWYQQALGQGPEFLTYFQNEAQLDKSGLPSDRFFAERPEGSVSTLKIQRTQQEDSAVYLCASSLRGGFTDTQYFGPGTRLTVL.

The chain is built from TRBV15 and TRBJ1-1; 7 bases match TRBD1. After removal of 1 base from V and 5 bases from J, the junction contained 4 bases not matched to a gene. Germline CDR1 and CDR2: LNHNV and YYDKDF (reference sequence). There are 14 residues in the CDR3. CDR3 in DNA: TGTGCCACCAGCAGAGCTCCAGGGGGGACTGAAGCTTTCTTT. The encoded protein is CATSRAPGGTEAFF.